The rows below give T cell receptor beta chains drawn from one sample of a study of blood T cell repertoires in COVID-19. TCRdb's table, derived via immunoSEQ multiplex PCR, lists solely in-frame clones and lacks some. The sample has about 140,000 clones; around 80% are singletons. Sequenced sample: PBMCs or T cells enriched from blood (not recorded which). Receptors were obtained from a woman between 18 and 29 years old who had been exposed to COVID-19. Each CDR3 is given with its conserved first and last residue. The order of the fields is CDR3 DNA, CDR3 protein, clone size, V gene, J gene, D gene. D genes are given only for firm matches. Size tells how often a clone was seen (once, few, many) or the class of an expanded clone, and some rows leave it out.

CDR3nt: TGTGCCAGCAGCTTAGATCGCGGTCAGCCCCAGCATTTT
CDR3aa: CASSLDRGQPQHF
abundance: -
v_gene: TRBV7-8
j_gene: TRBJ1-5
d_gene: -

CDR3nt: TGTGCCAGCAGCCAAGTATATGAGGGTACTGAAGCTTTCTTT
CDR3aa: CASSQVYEGTEAFF
abundance: -
v_gene: TRBV3-1/TRBV3-2
j_gene: TRBJ1-1
d_gene: -

CDR3nt: TGTGCCAGCAGCTCCGAACTTAGACTAGCGGAGAGACGGGATACGCAGTATTTT
CDR3aa: CASSSELRLAERRDTQYF
abundance: few
v_gene: TRBV7-9
j_gene: TRBJ2-3
d_gene: TRBD2

CDR3nt: TGTGCCAGCAGCGACCCGAGGGGACTCGGTCGCTACACCTTC
CDR3aa: CASSDPRGLGRYTF
abundance: -
v_gene: TRBV2
j_gene: TRBJ1-2
d_gene: -

CDR3nt: TGCGCCAGCAGCTCCGGACACGAGTTCCAAGAGACCCAGTACTTC
CDR3aa: CASSSGHEFQETQYF
abundance: -
v_gene: TRBV5-1
j_gene: TRBJ2-5
d_gene: -

CDR3nt: TGTGCCAGCGGGGAGGACCTCACTGAAGCTTTCTTT
CDR3aa: CASGEDLTEAFF
abundance: -
v_gene: TRBV25-1
j_gene: TRBJ1-1
d_gene: -

CDR3nt: TGTGCCAGCAGCCCGAGGGGGACCGGCGGTCATACGCAGTATTTT
CDR3aa: CASSPRGTGGHTQYF
abundance: -
v_gene: TRBV6-5
j_gene: TRBJ2-3
d_gene: -

CDR3nt: TGTGCCTGGGGGACTAGCGGGACTTACGAGCAGTACTTC
CDR3aa: CAWGTSGTYEQYF
abundance: -
v_gene: TRBV30
j_gene: TRBJ2-7
d_gene: TRBD2

CDR3nt: TGTGCCAGCCGATACCCGGACAGGCTGAACACTGAAGCTTTCTTT
CDR3aa: CASRYPDRLNTEAFF
abundance: few
v_gene: TRBV7-9
j_gene: TRBJ1-1
d_gene: TRBD1

CDR3nt: TGTGCCAGCACTCCAGGGACTAGCGGGAGGCGGGAGCTGTTTTTT
CDR3aa: CASTPGTSGRRELFF
abundance: -
v_gene: TRBV27
j_gene: TRBJ2-2
d_gene: TRBD2

CDR3nt: TGTGCCAGCAGCCCCGGACTAGCGGGAGTAGGGTACCAAGAGACCCAGTACTTC
CDR3aa: CASSPGLAGVGYQETQYF
abundance: -
v_gene: TRBV11-3
j_gene: TRBJ2-5
d_gene: TRBD2

CDR3nt: TGTGCCTGGACGCGGCCGACGAACACTGAAGCTTTCTTT
CDR3aa: CAWTRPTNTEAFF
abundance: -
v_gene: TRBV30
j_gene: TRBJ1-1
d_gene: -

CDR3nt: TGCGCCAGCAGCTTCACAGCGAACACTGAAGCTTTCTTT
CDR3aa: CASSFTANTEAFF
abundance: few
v_gene: TRBV5-1
j_gene: TRBJ1-1
d_gene: -

CDR3nt: TGTGCCTGGAGTGTCCCGGGGTTTGAGGGGGAGCTGTTTTTT
CDR3aa: CAWSVPGFEGELFF
abundance: -
v_gene: TRBV30
j_gene: TRBJ2-2
d_gene: -

CDR3nt: TGTGCCACCGTGGGGGGGTCCGGGTACAATGAGCAGTTCTTC
CDR3aa: CATVGGSGYNEQFF
abundance: -
v_gene: TRBV28
j_gene: TRBJ2-1
d_gene: TRBD2

CDR3nt: TGTGCCAGCAGCCGGATACAGGGGGCGGTCTACAATGAGCAGTTCTTC
CDR3aa: CASSRIQGAVYNEQFF
abundance: -
v_gene: TRBV7-2
j_gene: TRBJ2-1
d_gene: TRBD1

CDR3nt: TGCAGCGTTGAGACTAGTTACTACAATGAGCAGTTCTTC
CDR3aa: CSVETSYYNEQFF
abundance: -
v_gene: TRBV29-1
j_gene: TRBJ2-1
d_gene: -

CDR3nt: TGTGCCAGCAGCTTAGTCAGCGATGAGCAGTTCTTC
CDR3aa: CASSLVSDEQFF
abundance: few
v_gene: TRBV7-2
j_gene: TRBJ2-1
d_gene: -

CDR3nt: TGTGCCAGCAGCAAAGAGGGGGGGACAGGCGGACTAGCGGGTACGAGAGAGCAGTACTTC
CDR3aa: CASSKEGGTGGLAGTREQYF
abundance: once
v_gene: TRBV21-1
j_gene: TRBJ2-7
d_gene: -

CDR3nt: TGTGCCAGCAGCTTATGGAGGGCCAAGGCCGGGGAGCTGTTTTTT
CDR3aa: CASSLWRAKAGELFF
abundance: -
v_gene: TRBV13
j_gene: TRBJ2-2
d_gene: -

CDR3nt: TGTGCCAGCAGCCCCCCGGCGGGCCTAGAGCAGTACTTC
CDR3aa: CASSPPAGLEQYF
abundance: -
v_gene: TRBV11-2
j_gene: TRBJ2-7
d_gene: -

CDR3nt: TGTGCCAGCAGCCCCTCGGGACAGACCCTGGGAGAGACCCAGTACTTC
CDR3aa: CASSPSGQTLGETQYF
abundance: -
v_gene: TRBV5-4
j_gene: TRBJ2-5
d_gene: TRBD1

CDR3nt: TGTGCCAGCAGCTCGCGTAGCGGGACGGTTGGCAATGAGCAGTTCTTC
CDR3aa: CASSSRSGTVGNEQFF
abundance: -
v_gene: TRBV5-5
j_gene: TRBJ2-1
d_gene: TRBD2

CDR3nt: TGTGCCAGCAGCATGAGCGGTGCTAGCACAGATACGCAGTATTTT
CDR3aa: CASSMSGASTDTQYF
abundance: -
v_gene: TRBV9
j_gene: TRBJ2-3
d_gene: -

CDR3nt: TGCAGCGTTGGGCTGTGGGACAGGGCCACAGATACGCAGTATTTT
CDR3aa: CSVGLWDRATDTQYF
abundance: -
v_gene: TRBV29-1
j_gene: TRBJ2-3
d_gene: TRBD1

CDR3nt: TGTGCCAGCATCCATGACAGGGGGGCGAACACTGAAGCTTTCTTT
CDR3aa: CASIHDRGANTEAFF
abundance: -
v_gene: TRBV6-6
j_gene: TRBJ1-1
d_gene: TRBD1

CDR3nt: TGTGCCAGCAGACCCGGCGGGGCCTCTGGTGAAAAACTGTTTTTT
CDR3aa: CASRPGGASGEKLFF
abundance: -
v_gene: TRBV28
j_gene: TRBJ1-4
d_gene: -

CDR3nt: TGTGCCAGCTCGACTAGCGGGAGCACCGGGGAGCTGTTTTTT
CDR3aa: CASSTSGSTGELFF
abundance: -
v_gene: TRBV7-3
j_gene: TRBJ2-2
d_gene: TRBD2

CDR3nt: TGTGCCAGTAGTTTGAGGACAGGGAAGGGTTATAGCAATCAGCCCCAGCATTTT
CDR3aa: CASSLRTGKGYSNQPQHF
abundance: -
v_gene: TRBV19
j_gene: TRBJ1-5
d_gene: TRBD1

CDR3nt: TGTGCCAGTAGTATGACAGGGGGCCGTAATCAGCCCCAGCATTTT
CDR3aa: CASSMTGGRNQPQHF
abundance: -
v_gene: TRBV19
j_gene: TRBJ1-5
d_gene: TRBD1

CDR3nt: TGTGCCAGCAGCCCCTCCCGTCTCGGGCTAGCGGGAGGCGAGCAGTACTTC
CDR3aa: CASSPSRLGLAGGEQYF
abundance: -
v_gene: TRBV7-3
j_gene: TRBJ2-7
d_gene: TRBD2

CDR3nt: TGTGCCAGCAGCTTAAGTGGGACAGGGTTAAAGTCCTACGAGCAGTACTTC
CDR3aa: CASSLSGTGLKSYEQYF
abundance: few
v_gene: TRBV7-9
j_gene: TRBJ2-7
d_gene: TRBD1